This TCR beta chain derives from a study of blood T cell repertoires in COVID-19. Study context: Samples of COVID-19 (acute and convalescent) were obtained from the United States, Italy and Spain. The analysed material was cDNA or gDNA that came from T cells, B-cell-depleted T cells, or PBMCs.

Under the authors' procedure: Amplification from reference gene primers served as the basis for estimated nucleated cell counts. The data were produced by immunoSEQ multiplex PCR, yet TCRdb's version contains in-frame clones alone and is incomplete. The D gene and trimming were derived from the DNA, and the V and J assignments and clone size from that table. This table holds tens of thousands of clones, roughly 90% found once. The CDR3 sequence is 13 residues long. Germline CDR1 SGHAT, CDR2 FQNNGV. Sequencing was carried out using peripheral blood. The V gene is TRBV11-2, the J gene TRBJ2-7; a weak D match, TRBD1 (6 bases). The TCR was taken from a woman aged 55-70 years with acute or convalescent COVID-19. The CDR3 region is CASSLGGQYEQDV. CDR3 nucleotide sequence: TGTGCCAGCAGCTTAGGGGGACAATACGAGCAGGACGTC.